One sample yielded the 9 T cell receptor beta chains listed below, sequenced in a study of cytomegalovirus exposure and HLA in healthy donors. PCR used 60 Vbeta primers and 13 Jbeta primers. Assay used: immunoSEQ multiplex PCR; TCRdb lists only in-frame clones, some missing. The profile shows roughly 250,000 clones, around 80% of them singletons. The source material was PBMCs. All receptors derive from a girl aged 2-9 years in good health and CMV-seronegative.

The chain has TRBV5-1 and TRBJ1-1, with 8 bases matching TRBD1. CDR1 and CDR2 from the germline V gene are SGHRS and YFSETQ. Germline trimming cut 4 bases from V and 4 bases from J; bases unmatched to any gene: 9. CDR3 length equals 15 residues. The CDR3 region is CASSGDQGAATEAFF. The CDR3 bases are TGCGCCAGCAGCGGGGATCAGGGGGCGGCCACTGAAGCTTTCTTT.

V and J are TRBV27 and TRBJ1-6, with 11 bases lining up with TRBD1. The CDR3 covers 15 residues. V lost 5 bases, J lost 10 bases, and 7 bases stayed unmatched. CDR1 and CDR2 from the germline V gene are MNHEY and SMNVEV (reference sequence). This CDR3 is CASSGLDRGPSPLHF. CDR3 bases: TGTGCCAGCAGTGGACTGGACAGGGGGCCCTCACCCCTCCACTTT.

This clone appeared once. The chain carries TRBV27 and TRBJ2-7; possible D gene TRBD2, 5 bases. This CDR3 has 13 amino acids. Germline lookup yields CDR1 MNHEY and CDR2 SMNVEV (reference sequence). The ends were cut back, 5 bases at V and 3 bases at J, with 11 bases in the middle. CDR3 in amino acids: CASSRLGSYEQYF. The CDR3 DNA reads TGTGCCAGCAGTAGGTTGGGGAGCTACGAGCAGTACTTC.

This sequence joins TRBV18 and TRBJ2-7; TRBD1 is a possible D gene (6 bases). Trimming stripped 6 bases from V and 6 bases from J, with 18 bases between. Germline loops: CDR1 KGHSH, CDR2 LQKENI. The CDR3 has 14 amino acids. The CDR3 protein is CASSPRGLGSEQYF. DNA for the CDR3: TGTGCCAGCTCCCCCAGGGGCCTGGGCTCCGAGCAGTACTTC.

This chain connects TRBV6-1 to TRBJ1-2; no firm D call. The V and J ends lost 6 bases and 3 bases respectively, with 8 bases between them. Germline CDR1 and CDR2: MNHNS and SASEGT. The CDR3 covers 12 residues. DNA of the CDR3: TGTGCCAGCAGGTGGAGAGACTATGGCTACACCTTC. Translated, it gives CASRWRDYGYTF.

This sequence joins TRBV14 and TRBJ2-6; TRBD1 might be the D (6 bases). The germline V and J ends were trimmed by 4 bases and 0 bases, with 22 bases remaining between them. Germline V lookup: CDR1 SGHDN, CDR2 FVKESK. This CDR3 spans 20 amino acids. The CDR3 DNA sequence: TGTGCCAGCAGCCCGCGGGCAGGGGAAGCTTCCCGCTCTGGGGCCAACGTCCTGACTTTC. Translation gives CASSPRAGEASRSGANVLTF.

This rearrangement joins TRBV25-1 to TRBJ1-1; weak D call: TRBD1 (5 bases). Germline lookup yields CDR1 MGHDK and CDR2 SYGVNS. V lost 1 base, J lost 7 bases, and 10 bases lay in between. CDR3 size: 13 residues. For the CDR3, the DNA is TGTGCCAGCAGTGAATGGAGGGGCGATGAAGCTTTCTTT. Its translation is CASSEWRGDEAFF.

The chain couples TRBV28 to TRBJ2-7; 7 nucleotides agree with TRBD2. CDR1 and CDR2 (germline): MDHEN, SYDVKM. The V and J ends lost 6 bases and 5 bases, in that order; junction bases with no gene match: 13. The CDR3 runs 15 residues. In nucleotides, the CDR3 is TGTGCCAGCAGCACCTCGAGCGGGACTTTTGACGAGCAGTACTTC. Its protein product is CASSTSSGTFDEQYF. The variable domain in full, with the rest retrieved from reference TRBV28 and TRBJ2-7, is DVKVTQSSRYLVKRTGEKVFLECVQDMDHENMFWYRQDPGLGLRLIYFSYDVKMKEKGDIPEGYSVSREKKERFSLILESASTNQTSMYLCASSTSSGTFDEQYFGPGTRLTVT.

The chain is built from TRBV7-3 and TRBJ2-7; 12 bases line up with TRBD2. Per the germline V gene, CDR1 is SGHTA and CDR2 is FQGTGA. V lost 0 bases, J lost 1 base, and 1 base stayed unmatched. The CDR3 contains 16 residues. CDR3 sequence (DNA): TGTGCCAGCAGCTTAACAGGACTAGCGGGATCCTACGAGCAGTACTTC. It yields the protein CASSLTGLAGSYEQYF.